The next 21 T cell receptor beta chains were all read from a single sample in a study of metastatic and nonmetastatic thyroid tumors. No patient had received any treatment before thyroid surgery. TCRdb ran MiXCR on the PCR reads. Found here are roughly 40,000 clones, about 17% of them singletons; the top ten hold about 3.8%. Input material: blood. The receptors shown here come from a female donor with papillary thyroid cancer or a benign thyroid nodule (not recorded which). Some clones in this sample may be carry-over from other donors' samples.

With respect to this clone: This sequence may be a read error, since a much larger clone differs from it by one base. The chain uses TRBV5-4 and TRBJ2-5, with TRBD1 matching 10 bases. Per germline, CDR1 SGHNT and CDR2 YYREEE (reference sequence). Trimming took 1 base from V and 5 from J; bases not matched to a gene: 8. The CDR3 sequence is 16 residues long. DNA for the CDR3: TGTGCCAGCAGCTTGTTTGACAGGGGGCGGGGGGAGACCCAGTACTTC. Amino acids: CASSLFDRGRGETQYF.

This chain connects TRBV7-8 to TRBJ2-7, with D maybe TRBD1 (5 bases). The germline V and J ends were trimmed by 6 bases and 6 bases, with 24 bases remaining between them. The CDR3 consists of 16 residues. Germline values: CDR1 SGHVS, CDR2 FQNEAQ. CDR3 nucleotide sequence: TGTGCCAGCAGTCAAGTCAGGACATGGTGTTTGGGCGAGCAGTACTTC. Encoded protein: CASSQVRTWCLGEQYF.

In the case of this clone: A much larger clonotype is one base distant, so this may be a read error. This sequence joins TRBV20-1 and TRBJ2-7, with D perhaps being TRBD1 or TRBD2 (5 bases each). V was shortened by 4 bases and J by 1 base, with 17 bases between the two germline ends. Germline CDR1 DFQATT, CDR2 SNEGSKA (reference sequence). The CDR3 runs 15 residues. In DNA, the CDR3 is TGCAGTGCTATCTCCGAGCAGGGCGGGTCCTACGAGCAGTACTTC. Translated: CSAISEQGGSYEQYF.

The V and J genes are TRBV5-1 and TRBJ2-7, with a weak D call TRBD2 (5 bases). V was shortened by 5 bases and J by 13 bases, with 19 bases between the two germline ends. In germline, CDR1 is SGHRS, CDR2 YFSETQ. There are 12 residues in the CDR3. CDR3 bases: TGCGCCAGCAGGAGTTCTATGGACGGGGTATACTTC. Amino acids: CASRSSMDGVYF.

The table lists this clone with many counts. The chain uses TRBV7-3 and TRBJ2-1, with 9 nucleotides matching TRBD1. With V trimmed by 0 bases and J by 9 bases, 3 bases remained unmatched. The CDR3 spans 14 residues. CDR1 is SGHTA, CDR2 FQGTGA, per germline. The chain's CDR3 is CASSLTGTGSEQFF. For the CDR3, the DNA is TGTGCCAGCAGCTTAACCGGGACAGGGAGTGAGCAGTTCTTC.

This clone was detected ten times or more. V gene TRBV11-1 combines with J gene TRBJ1-3, with TRBD1 matching over 7 bases. CDR1 is SGHAT and CDR2 is FQDESV in the germline V gene (reference sequence). V was pared by 5 bases and J by 1 base, with 14 bases of the junction left unmatched. The CDR3 is made up of 18 amino acids. CDR3: CASSQTGRGVHSGNTIYF. CDR3 nucleotide sequence: TGTGCCAGCAGCCAGACAGGGAGAGGCGTTCATTCTGGAAACACCATATATTTT.

As regards this clone: A much larger clone lies one base from this, so it may be a read error. The chain carries TRBV7-6 and TRBJ2-5, with D tentatively TRBD1 (5 bases). Looked up from germline, CDR1 is SGHVS and CDR2 is FNYEAQ. The CDR3 covers 14 residues. The CDR3 reads CASSLEQGVETQCF. CDR3 nucleotides: TGTGCCAGCAGCTTAGAGCAGGGTGTGGAGACCCAGTGCTTC.

In this sample, this clone turned up many times. This chain uses TRBV12-3 or TRBV12-4 with TRBJ1-2; D is ambiguous. The CDR3 is made up of 12 amino acids. Trimming removed 3 bases from V and 8 bases from J, with 10 bases in between. The CDR3 region is CASSFGFGGYTF. CDR3 nucleotides: TGTGCCAGCAGTTTCGGTTTCGGGGGCTACACCTTC.

This clone was recorded at least ten times. This chain connects TRBV7-9 to TRBJ1-1; D is unclear. The CDR3 extends over 15 amino acids. Per germline, CDR1 SEHNR and CDR2 FQNEAQ (reference sequence). The ends were cut back, 2 bases at V and 3 bases at J, with 13 bases in the middle. CDR3: CASSLSVPLDTEAFF. CDR3 nucleotide sequence: TGTGCCAGCAGCTTAAGCGTGCCACTTGACACTGAAGCTTTCTTT.

The J gene is TRBJ2-7, the V gene TRBV6-1; D might be TRBD1 or TRBD2, each matching 5 bases. Trimming removed 0 bases from V and 3 bases from J, with 9 bases in between. Germline CDR1 reads MNHNS; CDR2 reads SASEGT. The CDR3 contains 14 residues. For the CDR3, the DNA is TGTGCCAGCAGTGAAGCAATGAGGGGCTACGAGCAGTACTTC. This gives the protein CASSEAMRGYEQYF.

Note on this clone: Sequence at one end of the junction differs from germline and may be a read error. The rearrangement uses TRBV20-1 and TRBJ2-7, with a tentative D call TRBD1 (5 bases). Looked up from germline, CDR1 is DFQATT and CDR2 is SNEGSKA (reference sequence). The CDR3 contains 13 residues. CDR3 residues: CSANKPDTCEQYF. DNA of the CDR3: TGTAGTGCTAATAAGCCGGACACCTGCGAGCAGTACTTC.

This clone showed up many times. The chain joins TRBV6-1 to TRBJ1-6; TRBD1 is a possible D gene (5 bases). Germline V CDR1 and CDR2: MNHNS, SASEGT. V was pared by 6 bases and J by 17 bases, with 23 bases between. The CDR3 covers 14 residues. CDR3 region: CASRDSRLTTTIHF. In DNA form, the CDR3 reads TGTGCCAGCAGAGACAGTAGGCTTACTACGACCATCCACTTT.

The chain couples TRBV20-1 to TRBJ2-1, with D unclear. Germline V lookup: CDR1 DFQATT, CDR2 SNEGSKA (reference sequence). This CDR3 contains 14 residues. Trimming shortened V by 5 bases and J by 0 bases, and 11 bases separated the two germline ends. The CDR3 sequence is CSAGLAGSYNEQFF. The DNA for the CDR3 is TGCAGTGCTGGCCTCGCAGGCTCCTACAATGAGCAGTTCTTC.

The table lists this clone with many counts. This rearrangement joins TRBV5-1 to TRBJ2-7; D might be TRBD1 (6 bases). With 1 base removed from V and 2 bases from J, the gap between germline ends came to 10 bases. The CDR3 spans 14 residues. Germline values: CDR1 SGHRS, CDR2 YFSETQ. CDR3 protein: CASSLSSGAYEQYF. The CDR3 DNA reads TGCGCCAGCAGCTTGTCTTCAGGGGCCTACGAGCAGTACTTC.

This clone was counted only a few times. This chain connects TRBV11-2 to TRBJ2-1; D possibly corresponds to TRBD2 (5 bases). This CDR3 spans 16 amino acids. V was trimmed by 7 bases and J by 0 bases, leaving 16 bases between them. The V gene's germline CDR1 is SGHAT and CDR2 FQNNGV. CDR3: CASISLDLGSYNEQFF. CDR3 DNA: TGTGCCAGCATCTCCCTGGACTTAGGCTCCTACAATGAGCAGTTCTTC.

As to this clone: One end of the junction fails to match germline, which may point to a read error. V and J are TRBV7-8 and TRBJ1-2; 7 bases line up with TRBD1. CDR3 length equals 16 residues. CDR1 and CDR2 (germline): SGHVS, FQNEAQ. The CDR3 region has the DNA TGTGCCAGCATCTTAGATGTACAGGGGTTGAGCTATGTCTACACCTTC. It codes for CASILDVQGLSYVYTF. Full variable domain (remainder filled in from reference TRBV7-8 and TRBJ1-2): GAGVSQSPRYKVAKRGQDVALRCDPISGHVSLFWYQQALGQGPEFLTYFQNEAQLDKSGLPSDRFFAERPEGSVSTLKIQRTQQEDSAVYLCASILDVQGLSYVYTFGSGTRLTVV.

This clone was counted at least ten times. The chain recombines TRBV7-9 with TRBJ1-1, with 7 bases matching TRBD1. Per germline, CDR1 SEHNR and CDR2 FQNEAQ (reference sequence). The length of the CDR3 is 15 residues. V lost 5 bases, J lost 5 bases, and 11 bases stayed unmatched. The DNA for the CDR3 is TGTGCCAGCAGCCCACAAGGACAGGCGGGGACTGAAGCTTTCTTT. Its protein is CASSPQGQAGTEAFF. Filled out from reference TRBV7-9 and TRBJ1-1, the complete variable domain reads DTGVSQNPRHKITKRGQNVTFRCDPISEHNRLYWYRQTLGQGPEFLTYFQNEAQLEKSRLLSDRFSAERPKGSFSTLEIQRTEQGDSAMYLCASSPQGQAGTEAFFGQGTRLTVV.

This clone has a count of ten or more. The chain links TRBV4-2 to TRBJ1-2, with D uncertain. The V and J ends lost 0 bases and 4 bases respectively, with 6 bases between them. The CDR3 covers 13 residues. Germline V CDR1 and CDR2: LGHNA, YNFKEQ. The CDR3 reads CASSQESTYGYTF. DNA of the CDR3: TGTGCCAGCAGCCAAGAGAGTACCTATGGCTACACCTTC.

This clone was recorded many times. The chain couples TRBV7-6 to TRBJ1-2; D uncertain. The CDR3 has 13 residues. Between the trimmed V and J ends, which lost 5 bases and 8 bases, there was a span of 15 bases. The germline V gene encodes CDR1 SGHVS and CDR2 FNYEAQ. The CDR3 DNA reads as TGTGCCAGCAGCCCCACAAGAGCTACGGGCTACACCTTC. It encodes CASSPTRATGYTF.

With regard to this clone: The conserved phenylalanine or tryptophan normally closing the CDR3 is absent here, so this likely arose from a read error. The CDR3 sequence: CAWSPMHGAFHGYTL. In DNA, the CDR3 is TGTGCCTGGAGTCCCATGCATGGAGCGTTCCATGGCTACACCCTC. The rearrangement joins TRBV30 to TRBJ1-2; D is uncertain. This CDR3 spans 15 amino acids. Looked up from germline, CDR1 is GTSNPN and CDR2 is SVGIG (reference sequence). The V gene lost 2 bases and the J gene lost 6 bases, with 19 bases spanning the gap.

This clone was seen ten or more times. The CDR3 sequence: CASGRLEGQFF. As DNA, the CDR3 is TGTGCCAGCGGCAGACTAGAAGGGCAGTTCTTC. The V gene is TRBV12-3 or TRBV12-4, the J gene TRBJ2-1, with D maybe TRBD2 (6 bases). V was shortened by 8 bases and J by 12 bases, with 14 bases between the two germline ends. CDR3 length: 11 amino acids.